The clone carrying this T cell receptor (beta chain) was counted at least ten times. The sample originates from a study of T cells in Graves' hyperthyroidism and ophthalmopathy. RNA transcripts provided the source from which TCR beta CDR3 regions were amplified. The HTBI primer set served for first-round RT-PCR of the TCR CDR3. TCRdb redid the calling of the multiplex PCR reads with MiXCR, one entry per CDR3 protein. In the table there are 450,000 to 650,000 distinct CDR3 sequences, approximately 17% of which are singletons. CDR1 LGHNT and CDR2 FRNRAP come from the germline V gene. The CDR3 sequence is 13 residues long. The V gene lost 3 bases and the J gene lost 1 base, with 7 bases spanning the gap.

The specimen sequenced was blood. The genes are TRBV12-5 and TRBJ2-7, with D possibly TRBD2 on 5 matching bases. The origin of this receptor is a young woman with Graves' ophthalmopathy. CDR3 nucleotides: TGTGCTAGTGGTTTAGGAGGATCCTACGAGCAGTACTTC. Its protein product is CASGLGGSYEQYF. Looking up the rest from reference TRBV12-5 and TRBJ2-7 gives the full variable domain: DARVTQTPRHKVTEMGQEVTMRCQPILGHNTVFWYRQTMMQGLELLAYFRNRAPLDDSGMPKDRFSAEMPDATLATLKIQPSEPRDSAVYFCASGLGGSYEQYFGPGTRLTVT.